Following are 27 T cell receptor beta chains from one sample sequenced in a study of blood T cells in healthy people across ages. Alongside a J-beta primer mix, a sample-barcoded 5' primer served in a second PCR lasting about 7 to 11 cycles. From the 5' RACE reads, TCRdb called clonotypes with MiXCR, one entry per CDR3 protein. The data show about 1.6 million distinct CDR3 sequences, roughly a third seen once. Sequences were obtained from blood. The origin of the receptors is a woman in her 30s in good health.

A note on this clonotype: A much larger clone differs by one base, so this may be a read error. This chain connects TRBV7-2 to TRBJ2-3; 7 nucleotides match TRBD2. CDR1 and CDR2 (germline): SGHTA, FQGNSA. Trimming took 1 base from V and 4 from J; bases not matched to a gene: 8. The length of the CDR3 is 16 residues. The CDR3 is CASSLELAWGADTQYF. The CDR3 bases are TGTGCCAGCAGCTTAGAACTAGCGTGGGGCGCAGATACGCAGTATTTT.

This clonotype has a handful of counts. The rearrangement joins TRBV10-3 to TRBJ2-2, with D possibly TRBD2 on 6 matching bases. V lost 2 bases and J lost 3, with 7 bases in between. CDR3 length: 14 amino acids. In germline, CDR1 is ENHRY, CDR2 SYGVKD. CDR3: CAISERGDTGELFF. In DNA, the CDR3 is TGTGCCATCAGTGAGCGCGGGGACACCGGGGAGCTGTTTTTT.

The chain couples TRBV6-1 to TRBJ2-2; no definite D call. Germline assignment: CDR1 MNHNS and CDR2 SASEGT. The V end was cut by 4 bases, the J end by 6 bases, with 9 bases between. The CDR3 loop spans 13 amino acids. The CDR3 DNA follows: TGTGCCAGCAGTGTTCGGGTCGCCGGGGAGCTGTTTTTT. Its protein is CASSVRVAGELFF.

With regard to this clonotype: Just one base apart from a much larger clone, this may be a read error. The CDR3 loop is CASSPREQGLRTYEQYF. The DNA for the CDR3 is TGTGCCAGCAGCCCCCGGGAACAGGGTCTCAGGACCTACGAGCAGTACTTC. The chain employs TRBV4-2 and TRBJ2-5, with D maybe TRBD1 (6 bases). Near its end, the DNA agrees better with TRBJ2-7, so the J call may be wrong. The germline V gene has CDR1 LGHNA and CDR2 YNFKEQ. This CDR3 is built from 17 residues.

Only a few counts were recorded for this clonotype. The V call is TRBV15, the J call TRBJ1-2, with D perhaps TRBD1 (5 bases). Deletions cut 1 base from V and 4 bases from J, with 16 bases between. This CDR3 has 16 residues. Germline V lookup: CDR1 LNHNV, CDR2 YYDKDF (reference sequence). The CDR3 DNA sequence: TGTGCCACCAGCAGAGTCGGGGGGGGATACGGCTATGGCTACACCTTC. This gives the protein CATSRVGGGYGYGYTF.

The chain couples TRBV5-1 to TRBJ1-2, with 7 nucleotides matching TRBD1. Per germline, CDR1 SGHRS and CDR2 YFSETQ. There are 14 residues in the CDR3. Germline trimming cut 2 bases from V and 3 bases from J; bases unmatched to any gene: 4. The DNA of the CDR3 is TGCGCCAGCAGCTTACAGGGGCTGGACTATGGCTACACCTTC. Translation: CASSLQGLDYGYTF.

This clonotype was recorded a few times. The chain links TRBV5-1 to TRBJ1-1, with D possibly matching TRBD1 (6 bases). The V gene lost 0 bases and the J gene lost 0 bases, with 15 bases spanning the gap. The CDR3 runs 17 residues. In germline, CDR1 is SGHRS, CDR2 YFSETQ. The chain's CDR3 is CASSLEGGGIMNTEAFF. The CDR3 DNA reads as TGCGCCAGCAGCTTGGAGGGGGGCGGAATAATGAACACTGAAGCTTTCTTT.

The table lists this clonotype with a few counts. The V call is TRBV29-1, the J call TRBJ1-2; D is unclear. Germline V gene lookup returns CDR1 SQVTM and CDR2 ANQGSEA. The length of the CDR3 is 12 residues. The germline V and J ends were trimmed by 4 bases and 4 bases, with 10 bases remaining between them. The CDR3 DNA reads as TGCAGCGTTGTGGTAAACAGCTATGGCTACACCTTC. Translating it yields CSVVVNSYGYTF.

The rearrangement joins TRBV28 to TRBJ2-5; 7 bases agree with TRBD1. This CDR3 is 14 amino acids long. Germline CDR1 is MDHEN and CDR2 is SYDVKM. After removal of 6 bases from V and 5 bases from J, the junction contained 9 bases not matched to a gene. CDR3 protein: CASRHDRVRETQYF. The CDR3, as DNA: TGTGCCAGCAGGCATGACAGGGTGAGGGAGACCCAGTACTTC.

As for this clonotype: A much larger clone lies a single base off, so this may be a read error. The CDR3 DNA reads as TGTGCCAGCAGTGACGAGCGAGAAGAGGCCCAGTACTTC. This gives the protein CASSDEREEAQYF. The chain links TRBV6-1 to TRBJ2-7; D not certain. Trimming stripped 3 bases from V and 10 bases from J, with 16 bases between. This CDR3 comprises 13 residues. Germline CDR1 and CDR2: MNHNS and SASEGT.

This clonotype was observed many times. This chain uses TRBV4-1 with TRBJ2-7; the match to TRBD1 covers 8 bases. Germline V gene lookup returns CDR1 MGHRA and CDR2 YSYEKL. This CDR3 is built from 15 residues. Trimming cost V 4 bases and J 4 bases; bases outside gene matches: 9. In DNA, the CDR3 is TGCGCCAGCAGCCTTACACCGGGACAGGCATACGAGCAGTACTTC. This gives the protein CASSLTPGQAYEQYF.

This clonotype has a handful of counts. The chain joins TRBV7-2 to TRBJ1-5, with D uncertain. CDR1 and CDR2 (germline): SGHTA, FQGNSA. V shed 4 bases and J shed 3 bases, with 13 bases lying between them. The CDR3 has 15 residues. CDR3 sequence: CASSSRPGDNQPQHF. CDR3 nucleotide sequence: TGTGCCAGCAGCTCTCGACCTGGGGACAATCAGCCCCAGCATTTT.

In this sample, this clonotype turned up a few times. The rearrangement links TRBV4-1 to TRBJ2-7, with TRBD2 identical over 10 bases. The CDR3 spans 17 residues. The germline CDR1 and CDR2 sequences are MGHRA and YSYEKL. The J segment lost 2 bases and the V segment lost 1 base, leaving 8 bases of the junction unmatched. CDR3 residues: CASSQGKGLAITYEQYF. The CDR3, as DNA: TGCGCCAGCAGCCAAGGAAAGGGACTAGCGATCACCTACGAGCAGTACTTC.

This clonotype has only a few counts. The chain is built from TRBV4-1 and TRBJ2-7; D unclear. The J call may be mistaken, given a closer DNA end match to TRBJ2-5. This CDR3 spans 14 amino acids. Germline assignment: CDR1 MGHRA and CDR2 YSYEKL. The chain's CDR3 is CASSQVALQETQYF. In nucleotides, the CDR3 is TGCGCCAGCAGCCAAGTTGCACTCCAAGAGACCCAGTACTTC.

This chain connects TRBV24-1 to TRBJ2-1; 14 positions agree with TRBD2. CDR1 and CDR2 from the germline V gene are KGHDR and SFDVKD. V shed 0 bases, J shed 8 bases, and the junction held 8 bases outside the gene matches. This CDR3 spans 18 amino acids. The CDR3 DNA reads TGTGCCACCAGTGATTTGCGGCCCGGGACTAGCGGGAGTGATGAGCAGTTCTTC. Translating gives CATSDLRPGTSGSDEQFF.

The chain couples TRBV27 to TRBJ2-2; either TRBD1 or TRBD2 may supply D (5 bases each). Germline CDR1 and CDR2: MNHEY and SMNVEV (reference sequence). Trimming cost V 5 bases and J 6 bases, with 19 bases left between them. CDR3 length equals 16 residues. The CDR3 sequence: CASSIIPGPPPGELFF. CDR3 nucleotide sequence: TGTGCCAGCAGTATCATACCGGGACCCCCTCCCGGGGAGCTGTTTTTT.

This clonotype has only a few counts. CDR3 coding DNA: TGTGCCAGCAGCTTAGCGAGCCGGGAAGCTTTCTTT. This encodes CASSLASREAFF. The V gene is TRBV7-9, the J gene TRBJ1-1, with unresolved D. This CDR3 contains 12 residues. Trimming removed 0 bases from V and 8 bases from J, with 7 bases in between. Germline V gene data show CDR1 as SEHNR and CDR2 as FQNEAQ (reference sequence).

This clonotype was found a few times. The chain recombines TRBV15 with TRBJ1-6; no reliable D call. Germline V lookup: CDR1 LNHNV, CDR2 YYDKDF (reference sequence). This CDR3 comprises 17 residues. The V gene lost 3 bases and the J gene lost 9 bases, with 21 bases spanning the gap. The CDR3 loop reads CATSRPPSQEGGSPLHF. For the CDR3, the DNA is TGTGCCACCAGCAGGCCGCCCAGCCAGGAGGGCGGTTCACCCCTCCACTTT.

This clonotype was seen a few times. This chain connects TRBV2 to TRBJ2-5, with D perhaps given as TRBD1 or TRBD2 (6 bases each). CDR1 and CDR2 (germline): SNHLY, FYNNEI. The CDR3 consists of 14 residues. With 2 bases removed from V and 5 bases from J, the gap between germline ends came to 12 bases. As DNA, the CDR3 is TGTGCCAGCAGTGAACGGGGGCTAGCGGAGACCCAGTACTTC. Its protein product is CASSERGLAETQYF.

This clonotype has at least ten counts. Compared with germline, one end of the junction differs, possibly owing to a read error. The chain recombines TRBV29-1 with TRBJ1-1; D uncertain. Germline CDR1 reads SQVTM; CDR2 reads ANQGSEA. The CDR3 runs to 12 residues. CDR3 DNA sequence: TGCAGCGGTGAAGAAAGTAACACTGAAGCTTTCTTT. Translation gives CSGEESNTEAFF. The full variable domain, in which reference TRBV29-1 and TRBJ1-1 provide the parts outside the CDR3, is SAVISQKPSRDICQRGTSLTIQCQVDSQVTMMFWYRQQPGQSLTLIATANQGSEATYESGFVIDKFPISRPNLTFSTLTVSNMSPEDSSIYLCSGEESNTEAFFGQGTRLTVV.

The sample holds a few counts of this clonotype. The chain couples TRBV27 to TRBJ1-5, with 7 positions matching TRBD1. The ends lost 6 bases at V and 7 bases at J; junction bases unmatched: 9. Germline lookup yields CDR1 MNHEY and CDR2 SMNVEV (reference sequence). This CDR3 is built from 14 residues. The CDR3 region is CASRPDRRGQPQHF. The CDR3 nucleotides are TGTGCCAGCAGACCGGACAGGAGGGGGCAGCCCCAGCATTTT.

The chain recombines TRBV7-2 with TRBJ2-7, with unresolved D. This CDR3 has 14 residues. Germline loops: CDR1 SGHTA, CDR2 FQGNSA. Trimming shortened V by 5 bases and J by 1 base, and 12 bases separated the two germline ends. CDR3 sequence: CASSTLLGSYEQYF. The CDR3 coding sequence is TGTGCCAGCAGCACCCTCCTAGGATCCTACGAGCAGTACTTC.

This clonotype came up a few times. This rearrangement joins TRBV2 to TRBJ1-2; no definite D call. V was shortened by 3 bases and J by 4 bases, with 12 bases between the two germline ends. This CDR3 region has 14 residues. Looked up from germline, CDR1 is SNHLY and CDR2 is FYNNEI. CDR3 nucleotide sequence: TGTGCCAGCAGTGAGAGCAGGAACCTCTATGGCTACACCTTC. Protein sequence: CASSESRNLYGYTF.

The chain joins TRBV5-1 to TRBJ2-7, with D hard to call. From germline, CDR1 is SGHRS and CDR2 YFSETQ. CDR3 size: 15 residues. Trimming removed 3 bases at V and 4 bases at J, with 17 bases between. CDR3 residues: CASSSDGRRVYEQYF. In DNA form, the CDR3 reads TGCGCCAGCAGCTCGGATGGACGGCGTGTTTACGAGCAGTACTTC.

The V gene is TRBV27, the J gene TRBJ1-2, with a possible D match to TRBD1 (5 bases). Trimming took off 4 bases at V and 4 bases at J, with 10 bases between the two ends. The CDR3 length is 13 residues. CDR1 and CDR2 (germline): MNHEY, SMNVEV (reference sequence). Written as DNA, the CDR3 is TGTGCCAGCAGTTCGACAGATCTCTATGGCTACACCTTC. Its translation: CASSSTDLYGYTF.

This clonotype appeared a few times. The rearrangement links TRBV27 to TRBJ2-1, with 7 bases that match TRBD2. Germline V gene data show CDR1 as MNHEY and CDR2 as SMNVEV (reference sequence). The V segment lost 4 bases and the J segment 6 bases; nucleotides outside the gene matches: 6. This CDR3 spans 14 amino acids. The CDR3 loop is CASSSRGTTNEQFF. CDR3 nucleotide sequence: TGTGCCAGCAGTTCTCGCGGGACTACCAATGAGCAGTTCTTC.

This clonotype was counted only a few times. V is TRBV27 and J is TRBJ2-7, with D maybe TRBD2 (6 bases). The ends were cut back, 6 bases at V and 3 bases at J, with 15 bases in the middle. Germline V gene lookup returns CDR1 MNHEY and CDR2 SMNVEV (reference sequence). The CDR3 runs to 14 residues. CDR3 loop: CASSPGLSYYEQYF. The CDR3 region has the DNA TGTGCCAGCAGCCCGGGACTGTCATACTACGAGCAGTACTTC.